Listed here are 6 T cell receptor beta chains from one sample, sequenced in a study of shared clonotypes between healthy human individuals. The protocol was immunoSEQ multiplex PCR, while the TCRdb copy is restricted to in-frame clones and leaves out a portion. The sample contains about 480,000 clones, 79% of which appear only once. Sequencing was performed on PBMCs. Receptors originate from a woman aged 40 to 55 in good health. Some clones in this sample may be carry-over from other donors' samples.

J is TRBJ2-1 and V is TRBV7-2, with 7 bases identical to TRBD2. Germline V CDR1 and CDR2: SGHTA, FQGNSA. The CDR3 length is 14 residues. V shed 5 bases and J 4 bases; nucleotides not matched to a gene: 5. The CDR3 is CASSRTSKYNEQFF. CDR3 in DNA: TGTGCCAGCAGCCGGACTAGTAAGTACAATGAGCAGTTCTTC.

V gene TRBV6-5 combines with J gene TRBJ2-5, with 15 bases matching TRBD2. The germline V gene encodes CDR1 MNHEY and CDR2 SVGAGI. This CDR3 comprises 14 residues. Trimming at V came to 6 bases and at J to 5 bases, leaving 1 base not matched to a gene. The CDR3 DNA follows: TGTGCCAGCAGGGGACTAGCGGGAGGCGAGACCCAGTACTTC. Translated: CASRGLAGGETQYF.

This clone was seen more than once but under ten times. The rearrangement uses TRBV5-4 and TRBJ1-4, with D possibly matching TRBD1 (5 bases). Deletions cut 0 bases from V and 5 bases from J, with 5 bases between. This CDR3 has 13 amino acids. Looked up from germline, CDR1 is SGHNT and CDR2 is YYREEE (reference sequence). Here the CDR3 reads CASSLAGNEKLFF. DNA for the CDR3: TGTGCCAGCAGCTTGGCAGGGAATGAAAAACTGTTTTTT.

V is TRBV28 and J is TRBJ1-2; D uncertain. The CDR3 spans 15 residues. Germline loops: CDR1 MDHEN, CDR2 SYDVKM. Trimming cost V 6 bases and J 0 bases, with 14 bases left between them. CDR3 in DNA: TGTGCCAGCAGGGACGATACACACCCTAACTATGGCTACACCTTC. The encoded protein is CASRDDTHPNYGYTF.

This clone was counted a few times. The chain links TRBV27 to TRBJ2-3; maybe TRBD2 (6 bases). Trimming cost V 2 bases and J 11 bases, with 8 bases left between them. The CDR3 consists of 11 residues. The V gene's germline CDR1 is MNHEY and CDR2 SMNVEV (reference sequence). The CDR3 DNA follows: TGTGCCAGCAGTTTAGGGGGGAGGCAGTATTTT. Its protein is CASSLGGRQYF.

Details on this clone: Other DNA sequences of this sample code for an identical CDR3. The CDR3 sequence: CASSPGQQETQYF. CDR3 DNA sequence: TGTGCCAGCTCACCGGGACAGCAAGAGACCCAGTACTTC. The chain carries TRBV18 and TRBJ2-5, with 7 bases matching TRBD1. The CDR3 contains 13 residues. After removal of 3 bases from V and 2 bases from J, the junction contained 0 bases not matched to a gene. CDR1 KGHSH and CDR2 LQKENI come from the germline V gene.